This TCR beta chain was identified during a study of blood T cells in healthy people across ages (dated by TCRdb to between 2014 and 2016). Study-level background: In model experiments, template switching captured roughly one uniquely barcoded TCR beta cDNA molecule for every two T cells. Age-related changes in TCR beta repertoire diversity were measured in the study by deep sequencing normalized with unique cDNA molecular identifiers. The donors were divided into four age groups: young (average around 16 years), middle-aged (approximately 39), aged (approximately 62) and long-lived (roughly 88). Two additional independent replicas of 1 million unique cDNA reads from the same blood draw were analyzed for two donors (one aged 18 to 29 and one aged 80 or older).

Concerning this clonotype itself: Which antigen it targets is not known. Per-base qualities were not stored, and no clone one base away is much larger.

The donors were roughly 39 Caucasian individuals from Russia, aged 6 to 90 years, who were systemically healthy. Approximately 9 milliliters of peripheral blood were collected from each donor into EDTA-treated Vacutainer tubes. Ficoll-Paque density-gradient centrifugation was used to isolate PBMCs, with at least 7 million per sample. Total RNA was extracted from PBMCs with Trizol reagent, with at least 6 micrograms obtained per sample. Naive CD45RAhigh/CD27high T cell percentages were measured by flow cytometry on a PBMC aliquot from every donor. The library was made by 5' RACE. The instrument was an Illumina HiSeq 2500. The second PCR ran for about 6 to 12 cycles and used a J-beta primer mix along with a sample-barcoded 5' primer. Each TCR beta cDNA molecule received a unique molecular identifier from a template-switch 5' adaptor carrying 12 random nucleotides. At least 2.5 million CDR3-containing paired-end reads were obtained from each sample. First-strand cDNA synthesis was performed from all RNA using the Mint cDNA synthesis kit, with priming by a TRBC-specific oligonucleotide. After uracil-DNA glycosylase treatment, a first 18-cycle PCR used universal primers M1SS and BC2_uni_R on all cDNA. The published analysis was carried out like this. For normalization, 1 million high-quality reads, each with a distinct molecular identifier, were randomly selected from each sample. Reads sharing molecular identifiers were discarded rather than binned into consensus sequences. MiTCR, run with a Q25 quality threshold and the strictest error-elimination algorithm, handled CDR3 identification, clonotype clustering and error correction. A nonparametric unseen species model using Euler transformation provided a lower-bound estimate of total TCR beta diversity. TCRdb reprocessed the public reads (quality trimming at Q25 with fastp, clone calling with MiXCR) and kept in-frame beta chains. Identical CDR3 protein sequences are pooled into one entry, listed with their most common genes and DNA. It is TCRdb's table, rather than the study itself, that gives the V and J calls and clone size. The sample yields around 1,000,000 distinct CDR3 sequences; about 23% were counted once. The ten largest clones represent approximately 0.7% of the sample.

The paper's findings and limits, for the study overall: Total diversity estimates from one million sequenced T cells were considered lower bounds and underestimates. Because donor CMV infection status was unknown, age-related changes in expanded clonotypes were potentially confounded. Compared with the aged group, the long-lived group had more naive CD4+ T cells, fewer expanded clones and increased TCR diversity, a pattern suggesting age selection. There was a strong correlation between observed TCR beta diversity and the percentage of naive T cells measured by flow cytometry. Observed TCR beta diversity per million T cells fell roughly linearly with age, and a significant reduction was already apparent by age around 40. Since profiling was done on bulk unsorted PBMCs, naive and antigen-experienced compartments could not be conclusively compared.

The CDR3 has 18 amino acids, counting the end cysteine and phenylalanine. Only the CDR3 part of the read is kept: 54 bases, read in frame from the first base. V loses 0 bases of germline sequence and J loses 0 bases, and the interval between the two ends is 15 bases. For CDR1 and CDR2, the germline V gene (reference sequence) lists SEHNR and FQNEAQ. The same sample was also used in a study of T cells of mothers and their children. As that second paper reports: Nine systemically healthy Caucasian individuals served as donors, namely three mothers together with their six children. cDNA synthesis consumed the entire amount of extracted RNA, loaded at approximately 1.6 ug RNA in each 15 ul reaction. In the second PCR, the M1S primer added sample barcodes and 2-4 random nucleotides. Over 8 million TCR beta CDR3 reads were obtained for each mother, and 2.7 million or so reads were obtained for each child. Thymic selection shapes the output of TCR recombination in a similar way in related and unrelated pairs, and inherited differences have a minor effect. Normalized repertoire overlap was always found to be slightly, but never significantly, higher in related mother-child pairs than in unrelated mother-child pairs. Persistent microchimeric T cell clones were not detected, at a sensitivity of around 99 clones per million clonotypes. The study used deep NGS to compare TCR beta repertoires of mothers and children, seeking features distinguishing related mother-child pairs from unrelated individuals. On average, the children were roughly 11 +/- 4 years old, while the mothers were approximately 41 +/- 4 years old. After adapter ligation with NEBNext reagents, the libraries were sequenced on Illumina HiSeq 2000 with 100+100 nt paired-end reads. To prevent cross-contamination, the mother and child libraries were prepared one month apart and sequenced in separate runs. Each donor had between about 450,000 and 2,200,000 distinct TCR beta clonotypes identified. Naive TCR beta clonotypes were estimated from low-frequency clonotypes matched to each donor's FACS-determined naive share, without sorting.

The receptor's source is a girl aged 2-10 years in good health. Rearrangement joined TRBV7-9 to TRBJ1-3; the D gene cannot be named for sure. Material: blood. The CDR3 is CASSLAALTAASGNTIYF. The DNA reads TGTGCCAGCAGCTTAGCGGCCCTGACTGCTGCCTCTGGAAACACCATATATTTT.